This T cell receptor beta chain was documented in a study of blood T cell repertoires in COVID-19. Only in-frame clones appear in the TCRdb table, and some are missing; sequencing was by immunoSEQ multiplex PCR. The sample includes over 150,000 clones, approximately 89% of them seen just once. Germline assignment: CDR1 SGHNT and CDR2 YYREEE (reference sequence). The CDR3 has 15 residues. V shed 4 bases, J shed 1 base, and the junction held 5 bases outside the gene matches. The chain employs TRBV5-4 and TRBJ1-2; 9 bases line up with TRBD1. What was sequenced was PBMCs or T cells enriched from blood (not recorded which). This TCR was sampled from a man between 35 and 55 years old who had recovered from COVID-19. The CDR3 sequence: CASSPGGQGNYGYTF. The DNA for the CDR3 is TGTGCCAGCAGCCCGGGGGGACAGGGTAACTATGGCTACACCTTC.